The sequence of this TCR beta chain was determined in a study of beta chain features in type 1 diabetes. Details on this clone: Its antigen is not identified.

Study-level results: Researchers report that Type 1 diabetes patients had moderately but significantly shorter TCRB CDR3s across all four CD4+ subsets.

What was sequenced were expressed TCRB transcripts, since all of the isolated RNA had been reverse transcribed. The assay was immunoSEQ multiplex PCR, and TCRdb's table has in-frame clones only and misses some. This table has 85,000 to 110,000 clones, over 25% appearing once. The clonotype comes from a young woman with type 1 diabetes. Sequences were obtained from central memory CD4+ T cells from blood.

CDR3 loop: CASSGGSQPQHF. The CDR3 nucleotides are TGTGCTTCCAGCGGGGGCAGTCAGCCCCAGCATTTT. The V gene is TRBV30, the J gene TRBJ1-5; possibly TRBD1 for D (6 bases). Germline V gene lookup returns CDR1 GTSNPN and CDR2 SVGIG (reference sequence). There are 12 residues in the CDR3.